The subject of this entry is one TCR beta chain. Categorization into cohorts depended on clinical history that participants reported. A COVID-19 case was met by exposed participants within 2 weeks before study entry. Clones were sequenced by immunoSEQ multiplex PCR, and TCRdb holds only the in-frame ones, with some missing. The sample has 220,000 or so clones, 90% seen once. The CDR3 is made up of 17 amino acids. From germline, CDR1 is SEHNR and CDR2 FQNEAQ (reference sequence). Trimming shortened V by 7 bases and J by 4 bases, and 23 bases separated the two germline ends. This entry comes from a study of blood T cell repertoires in COVID-19.

The sequenced material came from PBMCs or T cells enriched from blood (not recorded which). The chain recombines TRBV7-9 with TRBJ2-1, with TRBD2 as a possible D gene (7 bases). The source of this sequence is a man under 40 who had been exposed to COVID-19. CDR3 region: CASNRGDPGEPYNEQFF. The CDR3 DNA reads TGTGCCAGCAACCGGGGGGATCCAGGGGAACCTTACAATGAGCAGTTCTTC.